Each of the 6 T cell receptor beta chains below was sequenced from the same sample in a study of T cells after yellow fever vaccination. TCRdb re-derived calls from the 5' RACE reads in MiXCR, one entry per CDR3 protein. Of about 340,000 distinct CDR3 sequences listed, 3% to 4.5% were seen once; the top ten hold approximately 25%. Sequenced material: PBMCs, taken 5 days after the yellow fever booster vaccination. These receptors were collected from a man between 18 and 35 years old who received the YFV17D yellow fever vaccine.

V and J are TRBV7-2 and TRBJ1-1; D is unresolved. CDR1 SGHTA and CDR2 FQGNSA come from the germline V gene. The CDR3 runs to 16 residues. V was shortened by 6 bases and J by 0 bases, with 17 bases between the two germline ends. CDR3 DNA: TGTGCCAGCAGTTTAAGGAGGGTCGATATGAACACTGAAGCTTTCTTT. The encoded protein is CASSLRRVDMNTEAFF.

The rearrangement links TRBV15 to TRBJ2-5; D is unresolved. Per germline, CDR1 LNHNV and CDR2 YYDKDF (reference sequence). CDR3 length equals 14 residues. The V end was cut by 3 bases, the J end by 5 bases, with 13 bases between. The CDR3, as DNA: TGTGCCACCAGCAGCGACACGAACAAGGAGACCCAGTACTTC. Encoded protein: CATSSDTNKETQYF.

The V and J genes are TRBV14 and TRBJ2-3, with 8 bases aligning to TRBD2. V trimming: 0 bases; J trimming: 4 bases; junction bases outside the gene matches: 6. CDR3 size: 16 residues. Germline V CDR1 and CDR2: SGHDN, FVKESK. The CDR3 bases are TGTGCCAGCAGCCAAGACCTCACTAGCGGTGCAGATACGCAGTATTTT. It yields the protein CASSQDLTSGADTQYF.

J is TRBJ1-1 and V is TRBV3-1; D perhaps matches TRBD1 (5 bases). The CDR3 covers 13 residues. Looked up from germline, CDR1 is LGHDT and CDR2 is YNNKEL (reference sequence). Trimming took 5 bases from V and 5 from J, leaving 12 bases between them. In DNA, the CDR3 is TGTGCCAGCAGCGATCCCGGGGGAACTGAAGCTTTCTTT. Protein sequence: CASSDPGGTEAFF.

This rearrangement joins TRBV21-1 to TRBJ2-2; the table names TRBD1, a call not compared with the DNA. TRBV21-1 is given as a pseudogene. The CDR3 is 19 residues long. The CDR3 is CASSTEGALSPPITGELFF. The CDR3 DNA follows: TGTGCCAGCAGCACGGAGGGGGCCCTGTCCCCACCGATTACCGGGGAGCTGTTTTTT.

This clonotype appeared many times. This chain uses TRBV5-1 with TRBJ2-1, with 10 nucleotides matching TRBD1. The CDR3 sequence is 14 residues long. Trimming at V came to 6 bases and at J to 4 bases, leaving 4 bases not matched to a gene. The germline CDR1 and CDR2 sequences are SGHRS and YFSETQ. The CDR3 coding sequence is TGCGCCAGCACGCGGGACAGGGGTTACAATGAGCAGTTCTTC. Translating gives CASTRDRGYNEQFF.